This is a list of T cell receptor beta chains from one sample in a study of regulatory T cells in long-lasting Graves disease. MiXCR was run by TCRdb on the multiplex PCR reads, yielding one entry per CDR3 protein. The sample lists roughly 500,000 distinct CDR3 sequences, approximately 15% seen once, with about a sixth in the top ten. These data were also filed under a second study, of T cells in Graves' hyperthyroidism and ophthalmopathy.

Sequenced material: peripheral blood mononuclear cells (PBMCs), taken at new diagnosis, from a patient treated with antithyroid drugs. These receptors all stem from a woman between 45 and 65 years old with Graves disease. CDR3s include the opening cysteine and the closing phenylalanine or tryptophan. A D gene is named only where the DNA matches it firmly. Only part of the rows carry a size: once, few, many, or a class if the clone is expanded.

v_call,d_call,clone_size,j_call,cdr3_aa,cdr3_nt
TRBV6-2/TRBV6-3,.,few,TRBJ2-1,CASSRDQRVPGDEQFF,TGTGCCAGCAGCCGGGACCAAAGGGTACCCGGCGATGAGCAGTTCTTC
TRBV7-3,TRBD2,many,TRBJ2-7,CASSLTPWGGMINEQYF,TGTGCCAGCAGCTTAACCCCGTGGGGGGGTATGATAAACGAGCAGTACTTC
TRBV19,TRBD1,few,TRBJ2-2,CASSIAGTGKDGELFF,TGTGCCAGTAGTATCGCCGGGACAGGGAAGGATGGGGAGCTGTTTTTT
TRBV6-1,.,few,TRBJ2-5,CASSPQNIMGHQGWETQYF,TGTGCCAGCAGCCCACAAAACATAATGGGACACCAGGGATGGGAGACCCAGTACTTC
TRBV3-1,TRBD1,.,TRBJ1-3,CASSRDSGGNTIYF,TGTGCCAGCAGCAGGGACAGCGGTGGAAACACCATATATTTT
TRBV28,TRBD1,many,TRBJ1-2,CASSLPRTGSTGYTF,TGTGCCAGCAGTTTACCGCGGACAGGGTCTACTGGCTACACCTTC
TRBV4-1,TRBD1,.,TRBJ1-3,CASSQATGGQNTIYF,TGCGCCAGCAGTCAAGCGACAGGGGGGCAAAACACCATATATTTT
TRBV4-1,.,few,TRBJ2-1,CASSQMGLGEQFF,TGCGCCAGCAGCCAAATGGGACTTGGTGAGCAGTTCTTC
TRBV7-9,.,few,TRBJ1-1,CASSLDRIGPEAFF,TGTGCCAGCAGCTTAGACAGGATTGGGCCTGAAGCTTTCTTT
TRBV11-2,.,many,TRBJ2-1,CASSLVPSRDSDNEQFF,TGTGCCAGCAGCTTAGTCCCGTCCCGGGACTCAGACAATGAGCAGTTCTTC